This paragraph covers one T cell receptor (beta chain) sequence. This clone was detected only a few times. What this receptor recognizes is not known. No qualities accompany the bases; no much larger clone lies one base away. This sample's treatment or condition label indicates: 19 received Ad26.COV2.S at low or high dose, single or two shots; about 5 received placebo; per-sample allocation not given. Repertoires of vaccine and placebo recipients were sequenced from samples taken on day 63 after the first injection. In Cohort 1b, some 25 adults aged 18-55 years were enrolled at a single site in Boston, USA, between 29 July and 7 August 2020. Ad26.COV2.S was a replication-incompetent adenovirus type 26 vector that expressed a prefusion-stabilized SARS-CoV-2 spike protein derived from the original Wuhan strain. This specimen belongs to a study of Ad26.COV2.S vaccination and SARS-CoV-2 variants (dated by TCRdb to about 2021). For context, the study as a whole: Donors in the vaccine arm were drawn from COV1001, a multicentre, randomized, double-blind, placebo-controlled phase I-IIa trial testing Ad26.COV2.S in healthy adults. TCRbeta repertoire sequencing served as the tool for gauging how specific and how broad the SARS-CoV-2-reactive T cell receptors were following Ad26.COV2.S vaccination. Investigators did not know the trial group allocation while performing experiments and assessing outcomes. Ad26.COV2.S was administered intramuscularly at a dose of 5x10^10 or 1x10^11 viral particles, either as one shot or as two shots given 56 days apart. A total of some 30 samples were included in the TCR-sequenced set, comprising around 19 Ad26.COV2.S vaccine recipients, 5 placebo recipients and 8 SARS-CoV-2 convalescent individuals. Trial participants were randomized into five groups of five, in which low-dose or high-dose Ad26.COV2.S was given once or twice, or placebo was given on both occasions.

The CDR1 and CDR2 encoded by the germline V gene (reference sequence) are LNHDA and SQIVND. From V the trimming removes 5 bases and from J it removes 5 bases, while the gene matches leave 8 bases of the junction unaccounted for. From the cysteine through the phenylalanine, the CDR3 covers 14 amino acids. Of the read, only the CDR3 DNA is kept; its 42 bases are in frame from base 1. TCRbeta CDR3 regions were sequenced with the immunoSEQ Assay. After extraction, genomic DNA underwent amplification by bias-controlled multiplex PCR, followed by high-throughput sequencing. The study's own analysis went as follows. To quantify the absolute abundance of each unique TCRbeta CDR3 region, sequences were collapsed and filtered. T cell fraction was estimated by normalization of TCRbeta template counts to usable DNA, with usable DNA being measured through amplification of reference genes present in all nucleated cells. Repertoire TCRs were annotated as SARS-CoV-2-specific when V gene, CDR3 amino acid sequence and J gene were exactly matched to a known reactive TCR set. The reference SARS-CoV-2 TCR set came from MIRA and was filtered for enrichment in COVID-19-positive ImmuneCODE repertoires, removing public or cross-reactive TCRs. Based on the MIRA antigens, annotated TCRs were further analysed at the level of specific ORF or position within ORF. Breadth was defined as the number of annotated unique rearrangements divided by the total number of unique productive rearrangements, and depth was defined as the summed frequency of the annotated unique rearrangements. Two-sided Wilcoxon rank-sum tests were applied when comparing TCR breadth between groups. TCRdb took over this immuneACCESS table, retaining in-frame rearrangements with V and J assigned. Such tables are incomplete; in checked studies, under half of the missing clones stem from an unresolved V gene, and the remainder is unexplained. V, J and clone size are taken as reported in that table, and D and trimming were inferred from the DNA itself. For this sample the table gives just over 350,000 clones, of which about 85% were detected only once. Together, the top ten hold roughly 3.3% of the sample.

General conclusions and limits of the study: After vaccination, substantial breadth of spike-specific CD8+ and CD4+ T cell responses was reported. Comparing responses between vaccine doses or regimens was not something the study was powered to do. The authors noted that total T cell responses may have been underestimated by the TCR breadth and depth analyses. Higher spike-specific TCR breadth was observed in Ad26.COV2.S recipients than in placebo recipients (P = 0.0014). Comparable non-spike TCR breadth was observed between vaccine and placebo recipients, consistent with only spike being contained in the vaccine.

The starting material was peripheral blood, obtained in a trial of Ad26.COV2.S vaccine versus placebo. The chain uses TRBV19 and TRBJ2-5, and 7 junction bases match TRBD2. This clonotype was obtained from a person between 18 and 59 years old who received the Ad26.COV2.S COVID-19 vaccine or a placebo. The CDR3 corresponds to CASSAGLVLETQYF. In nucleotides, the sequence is TGTGCCAGTAGTGCCGGACTAGTCCTTGAGACCCAGTACTTC. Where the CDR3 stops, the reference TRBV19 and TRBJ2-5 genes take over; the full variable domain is DGGITQSPKYLFRKEGQNVTLSCEQNLNHDAMYWYRQDPGQGLRLIYYSQIVNDFQKGDIAEGYSVSREKKESFPLTVTSAQKNPTAFYLCASSAGLVLETQYFGPGTRLLVL.